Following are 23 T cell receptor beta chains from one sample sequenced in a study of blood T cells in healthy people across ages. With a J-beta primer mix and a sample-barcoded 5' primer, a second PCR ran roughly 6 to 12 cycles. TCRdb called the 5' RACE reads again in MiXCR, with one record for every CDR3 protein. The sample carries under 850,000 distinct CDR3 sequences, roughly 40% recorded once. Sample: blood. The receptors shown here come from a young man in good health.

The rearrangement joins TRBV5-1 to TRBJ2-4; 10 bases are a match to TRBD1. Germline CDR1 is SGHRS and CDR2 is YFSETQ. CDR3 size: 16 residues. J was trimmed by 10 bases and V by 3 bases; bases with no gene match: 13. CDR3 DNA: TGCGCCAGCAGCTCAGGGACAGGGGATTCGATACTTATTCAGTACTTC. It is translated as CASSSGTGDSILIQYF.

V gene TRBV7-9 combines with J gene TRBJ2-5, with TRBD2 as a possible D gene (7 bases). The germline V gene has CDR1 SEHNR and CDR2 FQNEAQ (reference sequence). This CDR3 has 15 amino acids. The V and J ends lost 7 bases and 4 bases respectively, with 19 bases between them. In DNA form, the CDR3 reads TGTGCCAGCAACTGGGCGGGGGCTCTTGGAGAGACCCAGTACTTC. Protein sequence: CASNWAGALGETQYF.

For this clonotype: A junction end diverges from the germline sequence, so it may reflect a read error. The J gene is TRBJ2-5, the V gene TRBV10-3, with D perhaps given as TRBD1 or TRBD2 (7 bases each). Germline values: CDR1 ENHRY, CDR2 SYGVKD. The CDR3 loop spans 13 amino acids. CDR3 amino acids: CAIGRDSQGTQYF. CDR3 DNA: TGTGCCATAGGGAGGGACAGCCAAGGGACCCAGTACTTC.

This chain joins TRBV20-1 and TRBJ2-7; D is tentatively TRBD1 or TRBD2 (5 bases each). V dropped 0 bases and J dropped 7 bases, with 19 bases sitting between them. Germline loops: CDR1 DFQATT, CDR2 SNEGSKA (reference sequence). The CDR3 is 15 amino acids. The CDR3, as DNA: TGCAGTGCTAGAGATCCGGGGCGGCAGCCTAATGAGCAGTACTTC. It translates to CSARDPGRQPNEQYF.

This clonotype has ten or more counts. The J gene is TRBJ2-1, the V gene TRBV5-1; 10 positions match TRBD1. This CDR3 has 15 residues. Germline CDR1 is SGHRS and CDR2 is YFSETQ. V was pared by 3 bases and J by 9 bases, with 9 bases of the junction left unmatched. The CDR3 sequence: CASSWTGQGFGEQFF. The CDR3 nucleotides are TGCGCCAGCAGCTGGACGGGACAGGGGTTCGGTGAGCAGTTCTTC.

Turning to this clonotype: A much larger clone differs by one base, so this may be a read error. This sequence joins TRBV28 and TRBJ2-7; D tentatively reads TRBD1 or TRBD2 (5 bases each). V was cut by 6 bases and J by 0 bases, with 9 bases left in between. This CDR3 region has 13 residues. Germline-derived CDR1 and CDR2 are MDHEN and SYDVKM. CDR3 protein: CASSWDGSYEQYF. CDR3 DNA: TGTGCCAGCAGCTGGGACGGCTCCTACGAGCAGTACTTC.

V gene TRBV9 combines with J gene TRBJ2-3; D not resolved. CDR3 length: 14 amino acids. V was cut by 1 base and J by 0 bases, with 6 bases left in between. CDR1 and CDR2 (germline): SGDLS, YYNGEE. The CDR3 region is CASSVLQSTDTQYF. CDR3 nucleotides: TGTGCCAGCAGCGTATTACAGAGCACAGATACGCAGTATTTT.

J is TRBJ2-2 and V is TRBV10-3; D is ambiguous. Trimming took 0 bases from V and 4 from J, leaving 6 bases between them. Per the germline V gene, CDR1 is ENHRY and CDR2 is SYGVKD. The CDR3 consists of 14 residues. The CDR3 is CAISESVSTGELFF. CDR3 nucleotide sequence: TGTGCCATCAGTGAGTCAGTAAGCACCGGGGAGCTGTTTTTT.

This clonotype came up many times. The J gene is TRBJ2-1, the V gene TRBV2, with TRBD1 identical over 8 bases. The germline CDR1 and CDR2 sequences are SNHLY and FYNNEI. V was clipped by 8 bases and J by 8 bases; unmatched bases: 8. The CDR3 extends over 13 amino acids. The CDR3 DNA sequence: TGTGCCAGCCAGGACAGGGTTTCATATGAGCAGTTCTTC. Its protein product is CASQDRVSYEQFF.

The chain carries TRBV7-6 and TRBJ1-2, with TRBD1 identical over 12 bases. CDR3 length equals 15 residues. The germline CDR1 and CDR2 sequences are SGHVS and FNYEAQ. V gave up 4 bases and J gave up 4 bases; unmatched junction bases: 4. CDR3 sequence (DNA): TGTGCCAGCAGCTCCCCGGGACAGGGGGCCTATGGCTACACCTTC. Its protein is CASSSPGQGAYGYTF.

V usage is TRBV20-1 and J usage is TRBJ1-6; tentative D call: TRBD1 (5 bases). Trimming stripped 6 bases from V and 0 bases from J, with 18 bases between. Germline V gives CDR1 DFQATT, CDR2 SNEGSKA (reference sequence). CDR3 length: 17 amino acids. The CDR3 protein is CSAHGAGQGSYNSPLHF. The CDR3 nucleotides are TGCAGTGCGCATGGGGCAGGGCAGGGCTCCTATAATTCACCCCTCCACTTT.

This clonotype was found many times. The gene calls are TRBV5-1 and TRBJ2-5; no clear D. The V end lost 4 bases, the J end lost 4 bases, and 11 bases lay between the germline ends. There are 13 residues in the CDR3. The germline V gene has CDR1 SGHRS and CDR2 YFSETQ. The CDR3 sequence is CASSAQLVETQYF. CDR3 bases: TGCGCCAGCAGCGCCCAGCTGGTAGAGACCCAGTACTTC.

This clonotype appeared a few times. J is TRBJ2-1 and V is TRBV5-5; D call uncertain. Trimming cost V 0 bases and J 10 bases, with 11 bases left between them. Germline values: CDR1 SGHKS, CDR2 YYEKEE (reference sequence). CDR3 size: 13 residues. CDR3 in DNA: TGTGCCAGCAGCTTGGATTGGGCTACCGAGCAGTTCTTC. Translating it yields CASSLDWATEQFF.

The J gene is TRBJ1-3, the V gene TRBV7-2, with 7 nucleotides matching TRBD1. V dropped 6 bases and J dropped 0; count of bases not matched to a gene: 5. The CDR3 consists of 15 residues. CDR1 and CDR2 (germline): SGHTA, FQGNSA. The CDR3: CASSSTGASGNTIYF. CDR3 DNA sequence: TGTGCCAGCAGTTCAACAGGGGCCTCTGGAAACACCATATATTTT.

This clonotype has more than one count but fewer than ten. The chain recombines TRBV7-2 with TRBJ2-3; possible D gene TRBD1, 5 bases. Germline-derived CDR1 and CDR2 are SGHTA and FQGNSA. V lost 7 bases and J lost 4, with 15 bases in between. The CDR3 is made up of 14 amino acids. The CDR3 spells CASTTQGDADTQYF. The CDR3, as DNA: TGTGCCAGCACTACGCAGGGTGACGCAGATACGCAGTATTTT.

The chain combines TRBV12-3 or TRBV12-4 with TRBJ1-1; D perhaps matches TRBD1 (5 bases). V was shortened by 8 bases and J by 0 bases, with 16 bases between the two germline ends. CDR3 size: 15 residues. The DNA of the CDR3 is TGTGCCAGCGGCAAGGGGAAGGGGATGAACACTGAAGCTTTCTTT. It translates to CASGKGKGMNTEAFF.

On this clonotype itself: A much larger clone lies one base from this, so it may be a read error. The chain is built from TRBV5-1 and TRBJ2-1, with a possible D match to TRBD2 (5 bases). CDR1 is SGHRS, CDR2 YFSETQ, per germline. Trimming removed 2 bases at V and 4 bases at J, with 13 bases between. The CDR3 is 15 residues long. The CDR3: CASSFVRAEYNEQFF. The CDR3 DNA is TGCGCCAGCAGCTTTGTGAGGGCAGAGTACAATGAGCAGTTCTTC.

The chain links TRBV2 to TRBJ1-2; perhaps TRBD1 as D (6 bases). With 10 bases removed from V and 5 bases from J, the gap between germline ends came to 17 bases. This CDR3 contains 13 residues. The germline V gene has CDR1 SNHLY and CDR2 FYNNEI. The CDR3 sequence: CATLQGSGYGYTF. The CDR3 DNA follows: TGTGCCACCCTACAGGGCAGTGGGTATGGCTACACCTTC. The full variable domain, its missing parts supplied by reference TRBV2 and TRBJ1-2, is EPEVTQTPSHQVTQMGQEVILRCVPISNHLYFYWYRQILGQKVEFLVSFYNNEISEKSEIFDDQFSVERPDGSNFTLKIRSTKLEDSAMYFCATLQGSGYGYTFGSGTRLTVV.

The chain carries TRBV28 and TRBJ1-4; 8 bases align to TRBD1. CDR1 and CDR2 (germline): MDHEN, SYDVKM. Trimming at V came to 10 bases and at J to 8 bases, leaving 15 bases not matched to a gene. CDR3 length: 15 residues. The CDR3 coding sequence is TGTGCCACCAGAAAGACAGGGGCGGTTTGGGAAAAACTGTTTTTT. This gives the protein CATRKTGAVWEKLFF.

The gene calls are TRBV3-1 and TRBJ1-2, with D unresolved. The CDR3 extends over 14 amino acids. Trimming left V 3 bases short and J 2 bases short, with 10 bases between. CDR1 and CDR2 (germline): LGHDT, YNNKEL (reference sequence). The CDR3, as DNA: TGTGCCAGCAGCCACAGACCAAAAAACTATGGCTACACCTTC. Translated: CASSHRPKNYGYTF. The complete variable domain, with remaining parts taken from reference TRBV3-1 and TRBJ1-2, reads DTAVSQTPKYLVTQMGNDKSIKCEQNLGHDTMYWYKQDSKKFLKIMFSYNNKELIINETVPNRFSPKSPDKAHLNLHINSLELGDSAVYFCASSHRPKNYGYTFGSGTRLTVV.

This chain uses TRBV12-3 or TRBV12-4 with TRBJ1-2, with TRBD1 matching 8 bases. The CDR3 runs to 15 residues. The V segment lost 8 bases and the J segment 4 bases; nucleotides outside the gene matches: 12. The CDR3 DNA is TGTGCCAGCGGTGTCACCGGGACAGGCCTCTATGGCTACACCTTC. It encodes CASGVTGTGLYGYTF.

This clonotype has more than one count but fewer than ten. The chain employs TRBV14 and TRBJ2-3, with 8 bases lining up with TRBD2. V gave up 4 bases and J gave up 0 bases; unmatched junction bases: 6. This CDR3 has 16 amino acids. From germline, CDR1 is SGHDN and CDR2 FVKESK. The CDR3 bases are TGTGCCAGCAGCCGATATAGCGGGGCTAGCACAGATACGCAGTATTTT. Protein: CASSRYSGASTDTQYF. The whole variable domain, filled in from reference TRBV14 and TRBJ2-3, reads EAGVTQFPSHSVIEKGQTVTLRCDPISGHDNLYWYRRVMGKEIKFLLHFVKESKQDESGMPNNRFLAERTGGTYSTLKVQPAELEDSGVYFCASSRYSGASTDTQYFGPGTRLTVL.

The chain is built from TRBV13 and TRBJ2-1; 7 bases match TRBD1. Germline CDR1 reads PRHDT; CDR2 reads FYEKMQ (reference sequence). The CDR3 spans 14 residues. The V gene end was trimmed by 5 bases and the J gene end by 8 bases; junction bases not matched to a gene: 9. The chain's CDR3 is CASSPRSGQHEQFF. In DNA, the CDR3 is TGTGCCAGCAGCCCCCGATCGGGACAGCATGAGCAGTTCTTC.